Presented here are 4 T cell receptor beta chains from one specimen sequenced in a study of STAT5B mutations in CD4+ large granular lymphocyte leukemia. Profiling relied on immunoSEQ multiplex PCR, and the TCRdb table lists in-frame clones only, not all of them. The sample includes more than 40,000 clones, roughly 84% of them seen just once. Sequencing was carried out using CD4+ T cells from blood buffy coats. The origin of the receptors is a human donor in good health.

This clone has just one count. The chain joins TRBV11-2 to TRBJ2-5, with D unclear. CDR3 length: 15 amino acids. Trimming removed 0 bases at V and 6 bases at J, with 14 bases between. Per germline, CDR1 SGHAT and CDR2 FQNNGV. CDR3 in DNA: TGTGCCAGCAGCTTAGAGAGCCACCCCCCAAAGACCCAGTACTTC. Its protein is CASSLESHPPKTQYF. Variable domain in full (rest from reference TRBV11-2 and TRBJ2-5): EAGVAQSPRYKIIEKRQSVAFWCNPISGHATLYWYQQILGQGPKLLIQFQNNGVVDDSQLPKDRFSAERLKGVDSTLKIQPAKLEDSAVYLCASSLESHPPKTQYFGPGTRLLVL.

This chain uses TRBV6-5 with TRBJ1-5; no clear D. CDR3 length: 14 amino acids. CDR1 MNHEY and CDR2 SVGAGI come from the germline V gene. V dropped 0 bases and J dropped 5 bases, with 8 bases sitting between them. The CDR3 bases are TGTGCCAGCAGTTACTCCGACCGCGATCAGCCCCAGCATTTT. It yields the protein CASSYSDRDQPQHF.

This chain uses TRBV7-3 with TRBJ1-2; 9 bases line up with TRBD1. Trimming removed 4 bases from V and 7 bases from J; junction bases left unmatched: 13. The CDR3 contains 16 residues. CDR1 is SGHTA, CDR2 FQGTGA, per germline. The CDR3 coding sequence is TGTGCCAGCAGCTCCGCCCCGGGACAGGGCTCGGCTGGCTACACCTTC. It codes for CASSSAPGQGSAGYTF.

This chain links TRBV30 with TRBJ1-1, with D uncertain. Trimming pared 5 bases from V and 0 bases from J, leaving 7 bases between. Germline loops: CDR1 GTSNPN, CDR2 SVGIG (reference sequence). The CDR3 covers 12 residues. DNA for the CDR3: TGTGCCTGGTCTTCAGTGAACACTGAAGCTTTCTTT. Its protein product is CAWSSVNTEAFF.